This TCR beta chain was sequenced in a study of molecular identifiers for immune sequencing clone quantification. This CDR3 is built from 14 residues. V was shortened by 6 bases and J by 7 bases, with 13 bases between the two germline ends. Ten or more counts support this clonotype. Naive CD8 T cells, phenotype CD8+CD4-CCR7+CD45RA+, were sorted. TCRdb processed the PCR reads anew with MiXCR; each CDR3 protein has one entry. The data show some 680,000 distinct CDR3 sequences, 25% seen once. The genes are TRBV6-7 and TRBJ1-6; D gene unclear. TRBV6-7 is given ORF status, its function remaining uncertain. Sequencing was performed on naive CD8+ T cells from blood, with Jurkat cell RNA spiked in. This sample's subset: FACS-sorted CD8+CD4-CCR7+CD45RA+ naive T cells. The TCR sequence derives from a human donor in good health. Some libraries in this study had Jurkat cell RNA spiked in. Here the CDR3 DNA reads TGTGCCAGCAGCTCCGGGGTGGGGAATTCACCCCTCCACTTT. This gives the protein CASSSGVGNSPLHF.